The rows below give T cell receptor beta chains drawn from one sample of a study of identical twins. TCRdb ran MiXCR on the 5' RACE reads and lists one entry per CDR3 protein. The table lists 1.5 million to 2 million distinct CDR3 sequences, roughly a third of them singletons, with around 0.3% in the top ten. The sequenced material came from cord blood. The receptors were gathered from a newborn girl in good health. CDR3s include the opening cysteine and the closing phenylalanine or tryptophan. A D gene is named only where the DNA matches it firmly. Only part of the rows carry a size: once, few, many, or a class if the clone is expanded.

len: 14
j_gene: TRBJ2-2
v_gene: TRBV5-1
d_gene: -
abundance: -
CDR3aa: CASTRGVNTGELFF
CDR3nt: TGCGCCAGCACCCGGGGCGTCAACACCGGGGAGCTGTTTTTT

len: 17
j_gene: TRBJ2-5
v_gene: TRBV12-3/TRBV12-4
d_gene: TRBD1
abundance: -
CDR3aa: CASSLIPPTGVGETQYF
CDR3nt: TGTGCCAGCAGTTTGATCCCCCCGACAGGGGTGGGAGAGACCCAGTACTTC

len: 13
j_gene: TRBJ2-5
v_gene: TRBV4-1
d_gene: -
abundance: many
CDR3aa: CASSRRAQETQYF
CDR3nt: TGCGCCAGCAGCCGAAGAGCGCAAGAGACCCAGTACTTC

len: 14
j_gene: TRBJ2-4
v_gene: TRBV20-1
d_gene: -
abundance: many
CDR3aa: CSANRGKAKNIQYF
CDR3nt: TGCAGTGCTAATAGGGGGAAGGCCAAAAACATTCAGTACTTC

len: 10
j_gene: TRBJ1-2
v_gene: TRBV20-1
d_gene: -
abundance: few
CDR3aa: CSALLSGYTF
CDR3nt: TGCAGTGCCCTTCTCAGTGGCTACACCTTC

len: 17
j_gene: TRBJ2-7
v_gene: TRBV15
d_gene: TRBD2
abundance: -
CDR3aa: CATSRSGLAGGVHEQYF
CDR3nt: TGTGCCACCAGCAGATCGGGACTAGCGGGAGGGGTCCACGAGCAGTACTTC

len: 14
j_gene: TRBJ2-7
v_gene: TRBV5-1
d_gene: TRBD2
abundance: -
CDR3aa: CASSLSGRLYEQYF
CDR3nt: TGCGCCAGCAGCCTTAGCGGGAGGCTCTACGAGCAGTACTTC

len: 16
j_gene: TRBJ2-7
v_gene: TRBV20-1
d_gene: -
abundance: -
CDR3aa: CSARGPPGLGKYEQYF
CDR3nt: TGCAGTGCTAGAGGGCCCCCCGGCTTAGGCAAGTACGAGCAGTACTTC

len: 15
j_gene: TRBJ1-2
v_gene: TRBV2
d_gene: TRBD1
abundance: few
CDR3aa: CASSEWQGARYGYTF
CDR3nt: TGTGCCAGCAGTGAATGGCAGGGGGCTCGGTATGGCTACACCTTC

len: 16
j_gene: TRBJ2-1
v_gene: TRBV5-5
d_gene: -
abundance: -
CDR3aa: CASSSVPGLYYNEQFF
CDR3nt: TGTGCCAGCAGCTCCGTCCCGGGACTTTACTACAATGAGCAGTTCTTC

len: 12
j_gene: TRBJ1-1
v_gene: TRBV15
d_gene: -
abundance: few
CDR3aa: CATSRRESEAFF
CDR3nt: TGTGCCACCAGCAGAAGGGAGAGTGAAGCTTTCTTT

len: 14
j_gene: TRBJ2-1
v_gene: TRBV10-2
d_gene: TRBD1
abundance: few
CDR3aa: CASRPRDRVNEQFF
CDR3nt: TGCGCCAGCAGACCCCGGGACAGGGTCAATGAGCAGTTCTTC

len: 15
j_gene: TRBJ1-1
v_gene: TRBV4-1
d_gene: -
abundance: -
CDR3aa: CASSQLGTLNTEAFF
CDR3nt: TGCGCCAGCAGCCAACTCGGGACATTGAACACTGAAGCTTTCTTT

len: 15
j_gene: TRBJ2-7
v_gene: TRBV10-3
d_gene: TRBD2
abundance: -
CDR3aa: CAISEREGGSYEQYF
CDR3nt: TGTGCCATCAGCGAGCGGGAGGGGGGCTCCTACGAGCAGTACTTC

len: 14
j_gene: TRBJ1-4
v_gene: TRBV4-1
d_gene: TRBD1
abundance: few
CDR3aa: CASSQTGQNEKLFF
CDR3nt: TGCGCCAGCAGCCAGACAGGGCAGAATGAAAAACTGTTTTTT

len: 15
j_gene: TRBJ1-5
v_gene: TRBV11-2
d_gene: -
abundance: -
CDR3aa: CASSSISGSNQPQHF
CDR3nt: TGTGCCAGCAGTTCTATAAGCGGGAGCAATCAGCCCCAGCATTTT

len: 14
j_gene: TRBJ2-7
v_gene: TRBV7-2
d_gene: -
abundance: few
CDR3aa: CASSQFFLSYEQYF
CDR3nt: TGTGCCAGCAGCCAGTTCTTCCTCTCCTACGAGCAGTACTTC

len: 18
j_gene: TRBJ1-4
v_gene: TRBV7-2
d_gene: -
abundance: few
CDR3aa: CASSLYIRAFGANEKLFF
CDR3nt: TGTGCCAGCAGCTTATATATCCGGGCCTTCGGGGCTAATGAAAAACTGTTTTTT

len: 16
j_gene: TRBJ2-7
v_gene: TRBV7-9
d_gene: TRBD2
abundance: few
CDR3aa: CASSLSPGLGPYEQYF
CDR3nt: TGTGCCAGCAGCTTAAGCCCGGGACTAGGACCCTACGAGCAGTACTTC

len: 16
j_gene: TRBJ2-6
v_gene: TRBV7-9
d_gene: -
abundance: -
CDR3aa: CASSSYRFSGANVLTF
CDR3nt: TGTGCCAGCAGCTCCTACAGATTCTCTGGGGCCAACGTCCTGACTTTC

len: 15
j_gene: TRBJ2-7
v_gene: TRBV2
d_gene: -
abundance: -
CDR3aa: CASKGRNPEMHEQYF
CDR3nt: TGTGCCAGCAAGGGGAGGAATCCCGAAATGCACGAGCAGTACTTC

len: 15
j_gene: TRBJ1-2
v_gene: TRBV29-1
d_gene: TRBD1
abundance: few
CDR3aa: CSVAPPTGGVYGYTF
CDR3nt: TGCAGCGTTGCCCCCCCCACAGGGGGCGTCTATGGCTACACCTTC

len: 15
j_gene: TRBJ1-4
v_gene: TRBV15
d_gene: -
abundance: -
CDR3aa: CATSRERNKNEKLFF
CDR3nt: TGTGCCACCAGCAGAGAGAGAAACAAGAATGAAAAACTGTTTTTT

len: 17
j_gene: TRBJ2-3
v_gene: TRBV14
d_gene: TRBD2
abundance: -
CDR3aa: CASSPATLAGVEDTQYF
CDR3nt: TGTGCCAGCAGCCCTGCCACGCTAGCGGGAGTGGAAGATACGCAGTATTTT

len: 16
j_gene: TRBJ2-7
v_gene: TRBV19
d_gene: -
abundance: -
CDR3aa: CASSIGGSLLDYEQYF
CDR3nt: TGTGCCAGTAGTATTGGTGGCAGTCTTCTTGACTACGAGCAGTACTTC

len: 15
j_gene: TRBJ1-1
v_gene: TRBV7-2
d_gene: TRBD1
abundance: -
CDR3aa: CASSFATGGDTEAFF
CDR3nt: TGTGCCAGCAGCTTCGCGACAGGGGGGGACACTGAAGCTTTCTTT

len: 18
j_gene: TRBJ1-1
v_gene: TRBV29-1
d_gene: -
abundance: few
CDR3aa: CSVEDRRGNRLLNTEAFF
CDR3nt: TGCAGCGTTGAAGATCGACGGGGGAACAGGTTATTGAACACTGAAGCTTTCTTT

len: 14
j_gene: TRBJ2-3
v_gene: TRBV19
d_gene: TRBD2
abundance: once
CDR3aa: CASTSGRTGDTQYF
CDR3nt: TGTGCCAGTACGAGCGGGAGGACCGGGGATACGCAGTATTTT

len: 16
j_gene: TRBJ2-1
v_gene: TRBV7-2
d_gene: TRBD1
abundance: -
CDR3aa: CASRPAPKGQVDEQFF
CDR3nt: TGTGCCAGCAGACCAGCCCCTAAGGGACAGGTGGATGAGCAGTTCTTC

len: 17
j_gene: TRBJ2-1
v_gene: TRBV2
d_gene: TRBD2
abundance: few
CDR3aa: CASSALAGGQTYNEQFF
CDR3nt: TGTGCCAGCAGTGCCCTAGCGGGAGGCCAGACCTACAATGAGCAGTTCTTC

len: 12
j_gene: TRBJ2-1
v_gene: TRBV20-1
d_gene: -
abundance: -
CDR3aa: CSAKWNHNEQFF
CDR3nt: TGCAGTGCTAAATGGAATCACAATGAGCAGTTCTTC

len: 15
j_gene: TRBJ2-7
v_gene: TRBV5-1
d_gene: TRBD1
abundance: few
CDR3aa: CASSQTGGGYNEQYF
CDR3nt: TGCGCCAGCAGCCAGACAGGGGGCGGATACAATGAGCAGTACTTC

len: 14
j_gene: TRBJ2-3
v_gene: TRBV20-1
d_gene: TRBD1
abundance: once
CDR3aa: CSARQGPRADTQYF
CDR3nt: TGCAGTGCACGACAGGGGCCCCGCGCAGATACGCAGTATTTT

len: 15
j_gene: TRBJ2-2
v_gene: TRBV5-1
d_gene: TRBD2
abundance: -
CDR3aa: CASRPSGTNTGELFF
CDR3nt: TGCGCCAGCAGACCTAGCGGGACGAACACCGGGGAGCTGTTTTTT

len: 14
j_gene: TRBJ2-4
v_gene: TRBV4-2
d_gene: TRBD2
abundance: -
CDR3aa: CASSQWGGKDIQYF
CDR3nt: TGTGCCAGCAGCCAATGGGGGGGGAAGGACATTCAGTACTTC

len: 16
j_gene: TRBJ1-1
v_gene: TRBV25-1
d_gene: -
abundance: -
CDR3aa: CASSSAHLSTNTEAFF
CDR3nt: TGTGCCAGCAGTTCGGCCCACCTCTCCACGAACACTGAAGCTTTCTTT

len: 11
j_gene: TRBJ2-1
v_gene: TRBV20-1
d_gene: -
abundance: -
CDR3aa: CSASGRYEQFF
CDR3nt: TGCAGTGCTAGCGGGCGGTATGAGCAGTTCTTC

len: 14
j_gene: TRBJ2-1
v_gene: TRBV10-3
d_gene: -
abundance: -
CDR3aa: CAISLDPPQETQFF
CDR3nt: TGTGCCATCAGCCTAGATCCTCCACAAGAGACCCAGTTCTTC